This T cell receptor beta chain is from a study of blood T cell repertoires in COVID-19. Study at large: The cDNA or gDNA used as material had been derived from T cells, B-cell-depleted T cells, or PBMCs.

Assay used: immunoSEQ multiplex PCR; TCRdb lists only in-frame clones, some missing. The sample has about 180,000 clones, 80% to 90% seen once; the top ten hold about 10%. Trimming pared 3 bases from V and 0 bases from J, leaving 6 bases between. This CDR3 region has 13 residues. CDR1 is SGHRS and CDR2 is YFSETQ in the germline V gene. This chain uses TRBV5-1 with TRBJ1-1; no reliable D call. Sequenced material: peripheral blood. The sequence was collected from an elderly woman with COVID-19, enrolled during active disease. The CDR3 coding sequence is TGCGCCAGCAGCTCGTCCTTGAACACTGAAGCTTTCTTT. It translates to CASSSSLNTEAFF.